Listed below are T cell receptor beta chains from one sample, sequenced in a study of blood T cell repertoires in COVID-19. TCRdb's copy holds only in-frame clones and misses some; the assay was immunoSEQ multiplex PCR. The sample has around 250,000 clones, about 80% seen once. Sequences were obtained from peripheral blood. The receptors derive from a man in his thirties or forties who had recovered from COVID-19. Both conserved end residues are part of each CDR3. Each record gives: V gene, J gene, D gene, clone size, CDR3 DNA, CDR3 protein. A D gene is named only where the DNA matches it firmly. Clone size, where shown, is once, few, many, or a class for clones that have expanded.

V: TRBV12-3/TRBV12-4
J: TRBJ1-2
D: .
size: once
DNA: TGTGCCAGCAGTTTAGGGCCGTATGGCTACACCTTC
CDR3: CASSLGPYGYTF

V: TRBV5-4
J: TRBJ1-2
D: TRBD1
size: .
DNA: TGTGCCAGCAGCTTTGGGGAACAGGGGACGGATGGCTACACCTTC
CDR3: CASSFGEQGTDGYTF

V: TRBV6-1
J: TRBJ1-2
D: .
size: .
DNA: TGTGCCAGCAGTGAAGATACAGGGAGAGCTAACTATGGCTACACCTTC
CDR3: CASSEDTGRANYGYTF

V: TRBV3-1/TRBV3-2
J: TRBJ2-3
D: TRBD2
size: .
DNA: TGTGCCAGCAGCAAACGCGGGGGGGTAAGCACAGATACGCAGTATTTT
CDR3: CASSKRGGVSTDTQYF

V: TRBV2
J: TRBJ2-7
D: TRBD1
size: .
DNA: TGTGCCACCAACGCGGACAGGAAATATCTGTACTTC
CDR3: CATNADRKYLYF

V: TRBV6-2/TRBV6-3
J: TRBJ1-5
D: .
size: .
DNA: TGTGCCAGCAGTTTGACCAGGTTCAATCAGCCCCAGCATTTT
CDR3: CASSLTRFNQPQHF

V: TRBV10-3
J: TRBJ1-1
D: .
size: once
DNA: TGTGCCATCAGTGAGTTCCCCCAGAACACTGAAGCTTTCTTT
CDR3: CAISEFPQNTEAFF

V: TRBV7-3
J: TRBJ2-3
D: .
size: .
DNA: TGTGCCAGCAGCTTTGGGGGGTTCACAGATACGCAGTATTTT
CDR3: CASSFGGFTDTQYF

V: TRBV27
J: TRBJ2-1
D: TRBD1
size: .
DNA: TGTGCCAGCAGCGGACAGGGCGGAAAGCAGTTCTTC
CDR3: CASSGQGGKQFF

V: TRBV18
J: TRBJ2-7
D: .
size: .
DNA: TGTGCCAGCTCACCCCGGACAGACGTGATCTACGAGCAGTACTTC
CDR3: CASSPRTDVIYEQYF

V: TRBV5-1
J: TRBJ1-4
D: .
size: .
DNA: TGCGCCAGCAGCCGTTCCCCCCGGGGTGCTAATGAAAAACTGTTTTTT
CDR3: CASSRSPRGANEKLFF